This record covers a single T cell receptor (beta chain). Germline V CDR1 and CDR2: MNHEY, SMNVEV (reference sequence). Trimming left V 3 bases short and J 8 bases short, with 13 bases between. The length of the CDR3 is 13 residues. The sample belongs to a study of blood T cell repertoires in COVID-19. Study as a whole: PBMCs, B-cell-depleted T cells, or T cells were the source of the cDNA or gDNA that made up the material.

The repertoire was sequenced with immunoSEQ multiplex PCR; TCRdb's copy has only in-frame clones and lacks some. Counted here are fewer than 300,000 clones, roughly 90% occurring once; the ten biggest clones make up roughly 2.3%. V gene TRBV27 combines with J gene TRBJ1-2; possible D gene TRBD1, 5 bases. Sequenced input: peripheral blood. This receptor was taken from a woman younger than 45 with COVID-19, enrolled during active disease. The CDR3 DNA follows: TGTGCCAGCAGTTTTCGGGGGGATTTCGGCTACACCTTC. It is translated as CASSFRGDFGYTF.